This record looks at one T cell receptor beta chain sequence and its context. Its target is not known. A much bigger clone sits one base away, suggesting this may be a read error. These data belong to a study of shared clonotypes between healthy human individuals. General observations from the study: Sampling included only blood; tissue repertoires likely differ. It was anticipated that sequencing depth would influence how many clonotypes donors shared.

From germline, CDR1 is MDHEN and CDR2 SYDVKM. V was shortened by 2 bases and J by 2 bases, with 4 bases between the two germline ends. The CDR3 loop spans 13 amino acids. Replicate PCRs for unsorted PBMC used around 270 ng DNA (about 30,000 T cell genomes). As originally analysed: Filtering differed since immunoSEQ provided only junctions, with no quality scores. TCRdb's copy holds only in-frame clones and misses some; the assay was immunoSEQ multiplex PCR. V and J calls and clone size follow that table, whereas D and trimming were derived from the DNA. The table lists about 480,000 clones, about four fifths of them singletons, with about an eighth in the top ten.

The sequence was collected from a woman between 40 and 55 years old in good health. Some clones in this sample may be carry-over from other donors' samples. Sequenced: PBMCs. The gene calls are TRBV28 and TRBJ2-1; D gene uncertain. The CDR3 protein is CASSLDAYNEQFF. CDR3 coding DNA: TGTGCCAGCAGTTTAGACGCCTACAATGAGCAGTTCTTC.